The 28 T cell receptor beta chains in this list originate from one sample, sequenced in a study of Graves' ophthalmopathy and Graves' hyperthyroidism. RNA transcripts provided the template for amplifying TCR beta CDR3 regions. Second-round multiplex PCR came after a first-round RT-PCR that employed HTBI primers. TCRdb fed the multiplex PCR reads into MiXCR, producing one record per CDR3 protein. The data contain nearly 400,000 distinct CDR3 sequences, about 18% of them singletons. The sequencing input was peripheral blood. The receptor source for this set is a woman in her late teens or twenties with Graves' ophthalmopathy.

This clonotype occurred a few times. This chain uses TRBV3-1 with TRBJ1-1; D gene unclear. Germline V CDR1 and CDR2: LGHDT, YNNKEL (reference sequence). The CDR3 has 14 residues. With 4 bases removed from V and 6 bases from J, the gap between germline ends came to 15 bases. CDR3 sequence (DNA): TGTGCCAGCAGCCCCGGAGGGTTTTTCGCTGAAGCTTTCTTT. Translation: CASSPGGFFAEAFF.

This sequence joins TRBV11-1 and TRBJ2-7; the match to TRBD1 covers 8 bases. Per the germline V gene, CDR1 is SGHAT and CDR2 is FQDESV (reference sequence). Trimming cost V 3 bases and J 2 bases; bases outside gene matches: 24. The CDR3 loop spans 21 amino acids. The CDR3 region is CASSFPLRDRTLGRGPYEQYF. DNA for the CDR3: TGTGCCAGCAGCTTTCCGCTTAGGGACAGGACATTGGGAAGGGGACCCTACGAGCAGTACTTC.

This clonotype was detected only a few times. CDR3 nucleotides: TGCGCCAGCAGCCTAGCCGGGACAGGGGGCGATCGGGCTTTCTTT. Translated, it gives CASSLAGTGGDRAFF. This rearrangement joins TRBV5-1 to TRBJ1-1; 12 positions match TRBD1. The V and J ends lost 4 bases and 11 bases, in that order; junction bases with no gene match: 12. The CDR3 loop spans 15 amino acids. Germline V gene lookup returns CDR1 SGHRS and CDR2 YFSETQ.

This clonotype was picked up many times. The V call is TRBV27, the J call TRBJ1-6; TRBD1 matches 7 bases. The CDR3 loop spans 16 amino acids. V lost 3 bases and J lost 7; bases outside the gene matches: 9. Germline V gene lookup returns CDR1 MNHEY and CDR2 SMNVEV (reference sequence). Here the CDR3 reads CASSFAGGDFNSPLHF. DNA for the CDR3: TGTGCCAGCAGTTTTGCAGGGGGAGATTTCAATTCACCCCTCCACTTT.

This clonotype was seen repeatedly, ten times or more. The rearrangement uses TRBV7-9 and TRBJ2-7, with D perhaps TRBD1 (6 bases). The V end lost 6 bases, the J end lost 2 bases, and 11 bases lay between the germline ends. The CDR3 runs to 13 residues. Germline V CDR1 and CDR2: SEHNR, FQNEAQ (reference sequence). DNA for the CDR3: TGTGCCAGCAGAAACACAGGGACCTACGAGCAGTACTTC. Protein product: CASRNTGTYEQYF.

The chain combines TRBV12-3 or TRBV12-4 with TRBJ1-1; the D gene is possibly TRBD1 (6 bases). CDR3 length: 15 amino acids. Trimming removed 5 bases at V and 2 bases at J, with 15 bases between. CDR3 loop: CASSRRTELNTEAFF. CDR3 in DNA: TGTGCCAGCAGTAGAAGGACAGAACTTAACACTGAAGCTTTCTTT.

This clonotype was seen more than once but under ten times. The rearrangement joins TRBV7-2 to TRBJ2-5; D ambiguous. This CDR3 has 12 residues. Germline V lookup: CDR1 SGHTA, CDR2 FQGNSA. V was pared by 1 base and J by 5 bases, with 5 bases between. The CDR3: CASSLGIETQYF. In DNA, the CDR3 is TGTGCCAGCAGCTTAGGGATTGAGACCCAGTACTTC.

This clonotype has at least ten counts. As DNA, the CDR3 is TGCAGCGTTGAGAACAGCCCTTACGAGCAGTACTTC. Protein: CSVENSPYEQYF. The V gene is TRBV29-1, the J gene TRBJ2-7; no reliable D call. The length of the CDR3 is 12 residues. V was cut by 3 bases and J by 4 bases, with 10 bases left in between. The V gene's germline CDR1 is SQVTM and CDR2 ANQGSEA.

This clonotype was observed many times. The chain uses TRBV24-1 and TRBJ2-5, with 10 bases fitting TRBD1. With 4 bases clipped from V and 4 bases from J, the junction kept 2 bases outside the gene matches. CDR3 size: 14 residues. Germline V gene data show CDR1 as KGHDR and CDR2 as SFDVKD. The CDR3 sequence is CATSETGGPETQYF. The CDR3 region has the DNA TGTGCCACCAGTGAGACAGGGGGCCCAGAGACCCAGTACTTC.

This clonotype was found many times. V gene TRBV12-3 or TRBV12-4 combines with J gene TRBJ1-1, with D possibly TRBD1 on 5 matching bases. Trimming took 5 bases from V and 6 from J, leaving 19 bases between them. The CDR3 length is 15 residues. This CDR3 is CASSTARGGAAEAFF. CDR3 in DNA: TGTGCCAGCAGTACAGCAAGGGGAGGGGCAGCTGAAGCTTTCTTT.

This clonotype was recorded many times. The chain joins TRBV4-1 to TRBJ2-7, with 8 nucleotides matching TRBD1. Trimming cost V 0 bases and J 3 bases; bases outside gene matches: 7. CDR3 size: 16 residues. Germline-derived CDR1 and CDR2 are MGHRA and YSYEKL. The CDR3 region has the DNA TGCGCCAGCAGCCAAGAAGCAGGGGGCAAAGTCTACGAGCAGTACTTC. The encoded protein is CASSQEAGGKVYEQYF.

This clonotype has ten or more counts. The rearrangement links TRBV5-1 to TRBJ2-2; D perhaps matches TRBD1 (6 bases). This CDR3 has 16 amino acids. The ends were cut back, 0 bases at V and 3 bases at J, with 12 bases in the middle. Germline CDR1 reads SGHRS; CDR2 reads YFSETQ. The CDR3 bases are TGCGCCAGCAGCTTGGTCCAGGGGTCGGACACCGGGGAGCTGTTTTTT. This codes for CASSLVQGSDTGELFF.

This clonotype was seen many times. This chain links TRBV28 with TRBJ1-5, with D possibly matching TRBD1 (6 bases). Germline V gene lookup returns CDR1 MDHEN and CDR2 SYDVKM. The CDR3 consists of 16 residues. Trimming took 5 bases from V and 5 from J, leaving 19 bases between them. The CDR3 region has the DNA TGTGCCAGCAGTCCGCATGAAGGAGGGGGTCATCAGCCCCAGCATTTT. Translated, it gives CASSPHEGGGHQPQHF.

The sample holds many counts of this clonotype. The J gene is TRBJ1-5, the V gene TRBV4-1; 7 nucleotides line up with TRBD1. V was pared by 1 base and J by 6 bases, with 6 bases of the junction left unmatched. This CDR3 comprises 15 residues. From germline, CDR1 is MGHRA and CDR2 YSYEKL. CDR3 residues: CASSQVPGQIQPQHF. CDR3 coding DNA: TGCGCCAGCAGCCAAGTGCCGGGACAGATTCAGCCCCAGCATTTT.

The rearrangement joins TRBV9 to TRBJ2-6; D is unclear. The germline V gene has CDR1 SGDLS and CDR2 YYNGEE. Trimming pared 4 bases from V and 0 bases from J, leaving 14 bases between. The CDR3 loop spans 17 amino acids. CDR3: CASSSLSLGSGANVLTF. For the CDR3, the DNA is TGTGCCAGCAGCTCCCTAAGCTTGGGCTCTGGGGCCAACGTCCTGACTTTC.

This sequence joins TRBV28 and TRBJ2-7, with a weak D call TRBD2 (6 bases). This CDR3 spans 14 amino acids. The germline CDR1 and CDR2 sequences are MDHEN and SYDVKM. V dropped 6 bases and J dropped 2 bases, with 14 bases sitting between them. CDR3 residues: CASREWSGAYEQYF. The CDR3 DNA follows: TGTGCCAGCAGGGAGTGGTCGGGAGCCTACGAGCAGTACTTC. Based on the CDR3 plus reference TRBV28 and TRBJ2-7, the full variable domain is DVKVTQSSRYLVKRTGEKVFLECVQDMDHENMFWYRQDPGLGLRLIYFSYDVKMKEKGDIPEGYSVSREKKERFSLILESASTNQTSMYLCASREWSGAYEQYFGPGTRLTVT.

V is TRBV20-1 and J is TRBJ1-2; no definite D call. The CDR3 totals 15 residues. The germline V gene has CDR1 DFQATT and CDR2 SNEGSKA (reference sequence). With 2 bases removed from V and 7 bases from J, the gap between germline ends came to 20 bases. Here the CDR3 DNA reads TGCAGTGCTAGACTGGAACCACCGTTCCCCAGTGGCTACACCTTC. Amino acid sequence: CSARLEPPFPSGYTF.

At least ten counts were recorded for this clonotype. J is TRBJ1-2 and V is TRBV11-1; no clear D. The CDR3 has 15 residues. Trimming cost V 2 bases and J 3 bases, with 13 bases left between them. The germline V gene has CDR1 SGHAT and CDR2 FQDESV (reference sequence). The CDR3 sequence is CASSLNTLLDYGYTF. The DNA for the CDR3 is TGTGCCAGCAGCTTAAACACCCTGCTTGACTATGGCTACACCTTC.

This clonotype appeared many times. This clone may be a read error of a much larger clone one base away. The chain carries TRBV7-9 and TRBJ2-7; 10 bases agree with TRBD1. The germline V gene encodes CDR1 SEHNR and CDR2 FQNEAQ (reference sequence). The CDR3 covers 14 residues. Trimming cost V 5 bases and J 2 bases; bases outside gene matches: 3. CDR3 loop: CASSGGQGTYEQYF. CDR3 bases: TGTGCCAGCAGCGGGGGACAGGGGACCTACGAGCAGTACTTC.

The table lists this clonotype with a few counts. This chain links TRBV15 with TRBJ2-7; D remains unclear. This CDR3 comprises 14 residues. Trimming stripped 0 bases from V and 0 bases from J, with 6 bases between. The germline V gene has CDR1 LNHNV and CDR2 YYDKDF (reference sequence). The CDR3 bases are TGTGCCACCAGCAGAGAGGGCCTCTCCTACGAGCAGTACTTC. Its translation: CATSREGLSYEQYF.

This clonotype was detected many times. CDR3 sequence reads: CASSETRRVGELFF. The CDR3 DNA sequence: TGTGCCAGCAGCGAGACCCGGCGGGTCGGGGAGCTGTTTTTT. This chain connects TRBV6-1 to TRBJ2-2; D might be TRBD2 (5 bases). V lost 6 bases and J lost 7, with 15 bases in between. Germline V gives CDR1 MNHNS, CDR2 SASEGT. This CDR3 has 14 amino acids.

This clonotype was observed at least ten times. The chain has TRBV6-2 or TRBV6-3 and TRBJ2-7; D ambiguous. This CDR3 is 14 amino acids long. CDR1 is MNHEY and CDR2 is SVGEGT in the germline V gene. V lost 6 bases and J lost 4, with 16 bases in between. DNA of the CDR3: TGTGCCAGCAGCGACGACCGATTGGAGTACGAGCAGTACTTC. Translation: CASSDDRLEYEQYF.

This clonotype appeared many times. V gene TRBV28 combines with J gene TRBJ1-5; a weak D match, TRBD1 (5 bases). This CDR3 comprises 14 residues. Germline CDR1 and CDR2: MDHEN and SYDVKM. V lost 10 bases and J lost 0, with 13 bases in between. CDR3 bases: TGTGCCACCCTCGGGGCCTATAGCAATCAGCCCCAGCATTTT. Translating it yields CATLGAYSNQPQHF. The variable domain in full, with the rest retrieved from reference TRBV28 and TRBJ1-5, is DVKVTQSSRYLVKRTGEKVFLECVQDMDHENMFWYRQDPGLGLRLIYFSYDVKMKEKGDIPEGYSVSREKKERFSLILESASTNQTSMYLCATLGAYSNQPQHFGDGTRLSIL.

This clonotype was observed a single time. V is TRBV28 and J is TRBJ2-7; a possible D gene is TRBD1 (5 bases). CDR3 size: 14 residues. V lost 3 bases, J lost 6 bases, and 15 bases lay in between. Germline CDR1 and CDR2: MDHEN and SYDVKM. As DNA, the CDR3 is TGTGCCAGCAGTTTCTTAAAACAGGAACCCGAGCAGTACTTC. Amino acids: CASSFLKQEPEQYF.

This clonotype was seen only once. The CDR3 DNA reads TGTGCCAGCAGCTTAGAAAGGGGTTCCGGGGAGCTGTTTTTT. Translation gives CASSLERGSGELFF. This chain connects TRBV11-2 to TRBJ2-2, with D possibly being TRBD1 (5 bases). Germline assignment: CDR1 SGHAT and CDR2 FQNNGV. This CDR3 is 14 amino acids long. Trimming cost V 0 bases and J 6 bases, with 8 bases left between them. The variable domain in full, completed from reference TRBV11-2 and TRBJ2-2, reads EAGVAQSPRYKIIEKRQSVAFWCNPISGHATLYWYQQILGQGPKLLIQFQNNGVVDDSQLPKDRFSAERLKGVDSTLKIQPAKLEDSAVYLCASSLERGSGELFFGEGSRLTVL.

The chain combines TRBV14 with TRBJ1-2; D unresolved. This CDR3 is built from 13 residues. V was cut by 3 bases and J by 4 bases, with 9 bases left in between. CDR1 SGHDN and CDR2 FVKESK come from the germline V gene. Written as DNA, the CDR3 is TGTGCCAGCAGCCAGGGAAACGTCTATGGCTACACCTTC. It translates to CASSQGNVYGYTF.

In this sample, this clonotype turned up many times. This sequence joins TRBV2 and TRBJ1-1, with a possible D match to TRBD1 (5 bases). This CDR3 contains 14 residues. The V end lost 7 bases, the J end lost 3 bases, and 15 bases lay between the germline ends. Germline assignment: CDR1 SNHLY and CDR2 FYNNEI. The CDR3 spells CASIPPGGYTEAFF. CDR3 bases: TGTGCCAGCATCCCACCTGGGGGGTACACTGAAGCTTTCTTT.

At least ten counts were recorded for this clonotype. This chain uses TRBV4-2 with TRBJ2-2, with 7 bases matching TRBD2. Germline CDR1 reads LGHNA; CDR2 reads YNFKEQ. Trimming took 5 bases from V and 1 from J; bases not matched to a gene: 10. This CDR3 contains 17 residues. In DNA, the CDR3 is TGTGCCAGCAGCACACTGATCGCTAGCGGGAACACCGGGGAGCTGTTTTTT. This translates into CASSTLIASGNTGELFF.